The clone carrying this TCR beta chain was found a few times. Its antigen remains unidentified. TCRdb recomputed calls from the 5' RACE reads with MiXCR, one row per CDR3 protein. The sample lists approximately 500,000 distinct CDR3 sequences, around a quarter occurring once. CDR3 size: 15 residues. The V end was cut by 6 bases, the J end by 3 bases, with 18 bases between. This sample is part of a study of T-cell memory formation after mild COVID-19. Points from the study as a whole: Confirmation was lacking for SARS-CoV-2 specificity of second-wave clones that peaked on day 37.

The specimen was PBMCs or a T cell subset sorted from them (not recorded which). This clonotype originated in an adult woman who had mild COVID-19 (a few samples of this study predate the infection). Cell type and time point are not known. The rearrangement uses TRBV12-3 or TRBV12-4 and TRBJ2-7; TRBD1 is a possible D gene (5 bases). CDR3 sequence reads: CASSPYGQGDYEQYF. CDR3 nucleotide sequence: TGTGCCAGCAGCCCATACGGACAAGGGGACTACGAGCAGTACTTC.